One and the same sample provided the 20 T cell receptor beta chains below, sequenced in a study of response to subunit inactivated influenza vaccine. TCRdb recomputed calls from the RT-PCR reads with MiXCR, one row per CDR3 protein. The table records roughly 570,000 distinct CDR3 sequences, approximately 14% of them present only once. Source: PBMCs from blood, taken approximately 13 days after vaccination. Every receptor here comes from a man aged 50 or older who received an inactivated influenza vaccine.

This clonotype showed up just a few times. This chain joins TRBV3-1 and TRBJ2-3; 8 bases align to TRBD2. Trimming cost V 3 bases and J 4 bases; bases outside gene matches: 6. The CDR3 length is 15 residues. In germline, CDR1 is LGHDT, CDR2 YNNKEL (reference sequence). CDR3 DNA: TGTGCCAGCAGCCATAGCGGGGAGGTTGCAGATACGCAGTATTTT. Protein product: CASSHSGEVADTQYF.

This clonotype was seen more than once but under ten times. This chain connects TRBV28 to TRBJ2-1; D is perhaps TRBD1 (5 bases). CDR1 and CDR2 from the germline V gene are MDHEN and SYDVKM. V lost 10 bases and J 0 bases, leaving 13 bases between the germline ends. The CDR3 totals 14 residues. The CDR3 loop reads CATKTVSSYNEQFF. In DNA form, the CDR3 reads TGTGCCACCAAGACAGTTAGCTCCTACAATGAGCAGTTCTTC.

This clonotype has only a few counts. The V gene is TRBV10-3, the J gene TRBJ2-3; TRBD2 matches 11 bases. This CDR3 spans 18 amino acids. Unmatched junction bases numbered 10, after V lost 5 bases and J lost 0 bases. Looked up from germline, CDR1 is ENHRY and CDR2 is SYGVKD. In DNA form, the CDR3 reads TGTGCCATCAGTCCCCGGGGGGGACTAGCGGTTAGCACAGATACGCAGTATTTT. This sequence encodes CAISPRGGLAVSTDTQYF.

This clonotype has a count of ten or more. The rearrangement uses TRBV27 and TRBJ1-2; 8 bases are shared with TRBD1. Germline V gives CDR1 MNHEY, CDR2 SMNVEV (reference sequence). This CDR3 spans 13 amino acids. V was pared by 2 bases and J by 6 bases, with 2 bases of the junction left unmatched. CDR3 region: CASSLTQGDGYTF. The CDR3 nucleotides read TGTGCCAGCAGTTTAACACAGGGGGATGGCTACACCTTC.

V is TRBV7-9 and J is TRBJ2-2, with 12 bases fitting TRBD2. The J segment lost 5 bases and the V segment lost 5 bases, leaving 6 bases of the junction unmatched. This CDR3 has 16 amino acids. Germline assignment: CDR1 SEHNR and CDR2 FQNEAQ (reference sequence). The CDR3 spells CASSLLGTSGTGELFF. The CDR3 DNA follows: TGTGCCAGCAGCCTTCTAGGGACTAGCGGGACCGGGGAGCTGTTTTTT.

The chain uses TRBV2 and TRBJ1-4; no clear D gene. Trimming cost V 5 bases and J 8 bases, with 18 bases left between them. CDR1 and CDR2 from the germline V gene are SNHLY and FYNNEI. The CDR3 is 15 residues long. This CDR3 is CASSLPRGRIEKLFF. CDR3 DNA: TGTGCCAGCAGTCTTCCACGAGGGAGGATCGAAAAACTGTTTTTT.

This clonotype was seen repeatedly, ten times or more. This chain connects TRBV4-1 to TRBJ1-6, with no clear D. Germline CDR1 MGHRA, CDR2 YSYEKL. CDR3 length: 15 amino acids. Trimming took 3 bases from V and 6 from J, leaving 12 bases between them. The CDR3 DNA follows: TGCGCCAGCAGCCAGGCAAGCCCGAGTAATTCACCCCTCCACTTT. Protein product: CASSQASPSNSPLHF.

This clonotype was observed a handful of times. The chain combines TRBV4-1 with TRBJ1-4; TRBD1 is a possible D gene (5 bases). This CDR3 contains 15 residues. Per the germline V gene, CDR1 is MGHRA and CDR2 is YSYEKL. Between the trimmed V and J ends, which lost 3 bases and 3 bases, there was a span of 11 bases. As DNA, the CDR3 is TGCGCCAGCAGCCAGTGGGGGGGAGCTAATGAAAAACTGTTTTTT. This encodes CASSQWGGANEKLFF.

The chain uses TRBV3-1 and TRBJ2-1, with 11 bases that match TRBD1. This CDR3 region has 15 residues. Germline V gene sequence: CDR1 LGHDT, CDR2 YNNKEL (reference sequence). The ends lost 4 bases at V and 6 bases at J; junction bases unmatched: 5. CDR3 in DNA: TGTGCCAGCAGCCCACCGGGACAGGGGGGCAATGAGCAGTTCTTC. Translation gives CASSPPGQGGNEQFF.

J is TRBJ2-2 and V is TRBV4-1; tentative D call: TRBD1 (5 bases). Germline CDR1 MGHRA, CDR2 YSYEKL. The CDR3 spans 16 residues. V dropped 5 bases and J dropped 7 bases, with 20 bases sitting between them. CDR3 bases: TGCGCCAGCAGCACCAAGGGGCAGGATTATCTCGGGGAGCTGTTTTTT. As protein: CASSTKGQDYLGELFF.

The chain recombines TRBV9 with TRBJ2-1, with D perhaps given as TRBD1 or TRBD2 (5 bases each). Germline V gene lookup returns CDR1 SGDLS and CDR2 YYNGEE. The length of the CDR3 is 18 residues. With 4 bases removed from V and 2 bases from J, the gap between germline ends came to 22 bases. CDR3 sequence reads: CASSINPSGTMPYNEQFF. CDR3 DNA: TGTGCCAGCAGCATCAACCCCTCCGGGACCATGCCCTACAATGAGCAGTTCTTC. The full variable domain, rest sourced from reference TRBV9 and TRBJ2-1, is DSGVTQTPKHLITATGQRVTLRCSPRSGDLSVYWYQQSLDQGLQFLIQYYNGEERAKGNILERFSAQQFPDLHSELNLSSLELGDSALYFCASSINPSGTMPYNEQFFGPGTRLTVL.

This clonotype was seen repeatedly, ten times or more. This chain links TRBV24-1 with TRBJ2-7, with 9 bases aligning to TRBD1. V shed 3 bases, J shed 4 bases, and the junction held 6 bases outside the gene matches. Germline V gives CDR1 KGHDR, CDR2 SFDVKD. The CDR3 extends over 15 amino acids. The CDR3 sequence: CATSDPGQGKYEQYF. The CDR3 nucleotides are TGTGCCACCAGTGATCCGGGACAGGGAAAGTACGAGCAGTACTTC.

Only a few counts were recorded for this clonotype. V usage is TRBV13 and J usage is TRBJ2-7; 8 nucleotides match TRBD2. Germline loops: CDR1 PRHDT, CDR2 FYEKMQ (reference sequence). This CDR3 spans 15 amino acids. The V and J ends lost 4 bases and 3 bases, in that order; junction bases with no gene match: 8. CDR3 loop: CASSSSPSGGYEQYF. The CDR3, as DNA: TGTGCCAGCAGCTCCAGCCCCAGCGGGGGCTACGAGCAGTACTTC. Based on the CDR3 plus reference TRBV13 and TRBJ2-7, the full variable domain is AAGVIQSPRHLIKEKRETATLKCYPIPRHDTVYWYQQGPGQDPQFLISFYEKMQSDKGSIPDRFSAQQFSDYHSELNMSSLELGDSALYFCASSSSPSGGYEQYFGPGTRLTVT.

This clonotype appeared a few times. CDR3 loop: CASRRTGGAGELFF. The DNA of the CDR3 is TGTGCCAGCAGGCGAACAGGGGGGGCCGGGGAGCTGTTTTTT. This rearrangement joins TRBV7-2 to TRBJ2-2; D perhaps matches TRBD1 (8 bases). The V end was cut by 6 bases, the J end by 6 bases, with 14 bases between. Germline CDR1 is SGHTA and CDR2 is FQGNSA. This CDR3 comprises 14 residues.

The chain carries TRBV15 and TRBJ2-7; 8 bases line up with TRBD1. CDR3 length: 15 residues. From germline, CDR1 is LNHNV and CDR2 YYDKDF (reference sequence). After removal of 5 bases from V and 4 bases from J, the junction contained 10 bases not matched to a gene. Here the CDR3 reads CATSPLGTGGYEQYF. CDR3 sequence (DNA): TGTGCCACCAGCCCGCTGGGAACAGGGGGGTACGAGCAGTACTTC.

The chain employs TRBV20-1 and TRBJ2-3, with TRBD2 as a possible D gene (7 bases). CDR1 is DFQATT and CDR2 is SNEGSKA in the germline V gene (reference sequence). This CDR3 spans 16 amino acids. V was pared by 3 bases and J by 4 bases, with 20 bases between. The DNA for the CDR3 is TGCAGTGCTAGGGGCCCTTGGCGGGGGCTGGCAGATACGCAGTATTTT. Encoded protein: CSARGPWRGLADTQYF.

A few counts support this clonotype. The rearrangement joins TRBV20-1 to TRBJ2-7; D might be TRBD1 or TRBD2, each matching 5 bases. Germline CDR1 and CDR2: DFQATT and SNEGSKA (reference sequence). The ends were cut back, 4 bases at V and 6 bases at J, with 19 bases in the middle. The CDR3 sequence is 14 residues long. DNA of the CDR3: TGCAGTGCTACCCAGAAGGGACCCTCGAGCGAGCAGTACTTC. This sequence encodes CSATQKGPSSEQYF.

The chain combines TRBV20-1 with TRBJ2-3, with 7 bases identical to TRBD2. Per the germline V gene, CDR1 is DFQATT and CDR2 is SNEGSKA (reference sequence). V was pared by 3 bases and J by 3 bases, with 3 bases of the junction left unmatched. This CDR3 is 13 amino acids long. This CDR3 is CSASSGMTDTQYF. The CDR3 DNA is TGCAGTGCTAGCAGCGGGATGACAGATACGCAGTATTTT.

CDR3 protein: CASSLTLTYEQYF. CDR3 coding DNA: TGCGCCAGCAGCTTGACACTTACCTACGAGCAGTACTTC. V usage is TRBV5-1 and J usage is TRBJ2-7, with D unresolved. This CDR3 is 13 amino acids long. The germline V gene encodes CDR1 SGHRS and CDR2 YFSETQ. The germline V and J ends were trimmed by 1 base and 2 bases, with 7 bases remaining between them. Looking up the rest from reference TRBV5-1 and TRBJ2-7 gives the full variable domain: KAGVTQTPRYLIKTRGQQVTLSCSPISGHRSVSWYQQTPGQGLQFLFEYFSETQRNKGNFPGRFSGRQFSNSRSEMNVSTLELGDSALYLCASSLTLTYEQYFGPGTRLTVT.

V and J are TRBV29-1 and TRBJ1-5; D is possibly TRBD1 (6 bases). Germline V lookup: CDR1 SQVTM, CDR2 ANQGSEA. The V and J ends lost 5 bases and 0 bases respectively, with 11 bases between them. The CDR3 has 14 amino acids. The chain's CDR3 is CSVLRTDSNQPQHF. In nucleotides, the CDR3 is TGCAGCGTTCTTAGGACAGATAGCAATCAGCCCCAGCATTTT.